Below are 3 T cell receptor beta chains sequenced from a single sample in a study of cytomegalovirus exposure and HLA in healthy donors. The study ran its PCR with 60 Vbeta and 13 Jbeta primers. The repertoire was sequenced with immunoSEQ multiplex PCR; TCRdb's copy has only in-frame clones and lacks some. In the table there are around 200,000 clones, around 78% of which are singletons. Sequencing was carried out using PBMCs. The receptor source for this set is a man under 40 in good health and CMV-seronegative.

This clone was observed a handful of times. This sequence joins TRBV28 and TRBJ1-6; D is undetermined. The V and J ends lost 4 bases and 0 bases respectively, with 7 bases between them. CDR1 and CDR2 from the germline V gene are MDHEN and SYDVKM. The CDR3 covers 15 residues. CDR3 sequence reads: CASSSWSSYNSPLHF. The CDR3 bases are TGTGCCAGCAGTTCCTGGAGCTCCTATAATTCACCCCTCCACTTT.

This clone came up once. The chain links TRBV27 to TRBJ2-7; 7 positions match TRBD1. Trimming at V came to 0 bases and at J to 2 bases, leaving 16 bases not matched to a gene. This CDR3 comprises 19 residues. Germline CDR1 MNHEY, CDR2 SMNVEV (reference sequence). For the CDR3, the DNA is TGTGCCAGCAGTTTATCGGTCTATCCCGGACAGGCCACCCCCTACGAGCAGTACTTC. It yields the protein CASSLSVYPGQATPYEQYF.

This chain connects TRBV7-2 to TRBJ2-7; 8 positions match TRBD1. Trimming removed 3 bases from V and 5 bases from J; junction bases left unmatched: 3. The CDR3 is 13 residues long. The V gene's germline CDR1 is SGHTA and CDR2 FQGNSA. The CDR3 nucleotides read TGTGCCAGCAGCTTGGACAGGGACGACGAGCAGTACTTC. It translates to CASSLDRDDEQYF.